By sample share, the clone carrying this T cell receptor (beta chain) is medium-sized (0.01 to 0.1%). The data stem from a study of T cell changes during pregnancy in multiple sclerosis. Germline V gene data show CDR1 as SGHRS and CDR2 as YFSETQ. Trimming removed 0 bases from V and 3 bases from J, with 12 bases in between. The CDR3 is made up of 15 amino acids. Assay: immunoSEQ multiplex PCR; the TCRdb copy retains only in-frame clones and omits some. This table has about 59,000 clones, roughly 94% appearing once. J is TRBJ2-5 and V is TRBV5-1, with TRBD1 as a possible D gene (6 bases). This sequence was found in a female donor with multiple sclerosis, enrolled in a pregnancy study. The sequences come from CD8+ T cells from peripheral blood mononuclear cells, collected after pregnancy. DNA of the CDR3: TGCGCCAGCAGCTTGGAGGAGCCAGGGGAAGAGACCCAGTACTTC. As protein: CASSLEEPGEETQYF.